Presented here are 9 T cell receptor beta chains from one specimen sequenced in a study of T cells in Graves' hyperthyroidism and ophthalmopathy. The CDR3 regions of TCR beta were amplified from RNA transcripts. First-round RT-PCR of the TCR CDR3 relied on the HTBI primer set. TCRdb reprocessed the multiplex PCR reads with MiXCR, giving one entry per CDR3 protein. The sample consists of 550,000 to 850,000 distinct CDR3 sequences, roughly a sixth of them appearing once. Sample: blood. The source is a woman aged 50 to 65 with Graves' hyperthyroidism that later progressed to Graves' ophthalmopathy.

In this sample, this clonotype turned up a few times. The V and J genes are TRBV2 and TRBJ1-4, with D possibly matching TRBD1 (6 bases). Trimming shortened V by 5 bases and J by 7 bases, and 11 bases separated the two germline ends. Germline V CDR1 and CDR2: SNHLY, FYNNEI. This CDR3 is 13 amino acids long. The CDR3 is CASSSGEGEKLFF. The CDR3 bases are TGTGCCAGCAGTTCAGGGGAGGGTGAAAAACTGTTTTTT.

To note about this clonotype: Possible read error: a much larger clone is one base away. It is likely a read error, because the conserved phenylalanine at the end of the CDR3 is missing. The chain links TRBV20-1 to TRBJ2-7; TRBD2 matches 9 bases. The ends lost 6 bases at V and 4 bases at J; junction bases unmatched: 7. The CDR3 is 13 residues long. Germline assignment: CDR1 DFQATT and CDR2 SNEGSKA (reference sequence). The CDR3 DNA reads as TGCAGTGCGAGGACTAGCGAAACGTACGAGCAGTACCTC. This codes for CSARTSETYEQYL.

V gene TRBV14 combines with J gene TRBJ2-1, with 11 bases aligning to TRBD2. Germline V CDR1 and CDR2: SGHDN, FVKESK. The CDR3 has 16 amino acids. Trimming cost V 2 bases and J 8 bases; bases outside gene matches: 8. The chain's CDR3 is CASSQPLTSGVDEQFF. For the CDR3, the DNA is TGTGCCAGCAGCCAACCTTTGACTAGCGGGGTCGATGAGCAGTTCTTC.

This clonotype came up once. This chain links TRBV6-1 with TRBJ2-1; 12 positions agree with TRBD2. This CDR3 is 14 amino acids long. Trimming at V came to 10 bases and at J to 3 bases, leaving 4 bases not matched to a gene. In germline, CDR1 is MNHNS, CDR2 SASEGT. The chain's CDR3 is CAIRTSGVYNEQFF. The CDR3 DNA follows: TGTGCCATTAGGACTAGCGGGGTCTACAATGAGCAGTTCTTC.

The J gene is TRBJ1-3, the V gene TRBV11-2; tentatively, D is TRBD1 (6 bases). The CDR3 totals 16 residues. Per the germline V gene, CDR1 is SGHAT and CDR2 is FQNNGV. The ends were cut back, 5 bases at V and 3 bases at J, with 17 bases in the middle. CDR3 nucleotides: TGTGCCAGCAGCCGAGGGGCTACAGGGCGTGGAAACACCATATATTTT. Translated, it gives CASSRGATGRGNTIYF.

This clonotype has at least ten counts. V and J are TRBV5-8 and TRBJ1-6; D is perhaps TRBD1 (5 bases). V lost 4 bases, J lost 7 bases, and 15 bases lay in between. The CDR3 covers 15 residues. Looked up from germline, CDR1 is SGHTS and CDR2 is YDEGEE. CDR3 in DNA: TGTGCCAGCAGCATAAGGAGGGGTTCCAATTCACCCCTCCACTTT. Translation: CASSIRRGSNSPLHF.

This clonotype was detected ten times or more. The chain combines TRBV11-2 with TRBJ2-7; D is unclear. Germline V gene sequence: CDR1 SGHAT, CDR2 FQNNGV. Between the trimmed V and J ends, which lost 3 bases and 5 bases, there was a span of 14 bases. The CDR3 runs 14 residues. The CDR3 DNA reads as TGTGCCAGCAGCTTTCGGCGTCAGTTCGACGAGCAGTACTTC. This gives the protein CASSFRRQFDEQYF.

Many counts were recorded for this clonotype. The V gene is TRBV2, the J gene TRBJ2-2, with 7 nucleotides matching TRBD2. There are 18 residues in the CDR3. Looked up from germline, CDR1 is SNHLY and CDR2 is FYNNEI. With V trimmed by 2 bases and J by 0 bases, 9 bases remained unmatched. The CDR3 is CASSENPPGGTNTGELFF. The CDR3 DNA reads as TGTGCCAGCAGTGAAAACCCCCCGGGGGGTACGAACACCGGGGAGCTGTTTTTT.

This clonotype has more than one count but fewer than ten. The V gene is TRBV6-1, the J gene TRBJ2-7; 10 nucleotides match TRBD1. The CDR3 spans 12 residues. Germline-derived CDR1 and CDR2 are MNHNS and SASEGT. V was clipped by 6 bases and J by 7 bases; unmatched bases: 3. The CDR3 DNA is TGTGCCAGCAGAGACAGGGGGCGAGAGCAGTACTTC. Translation gives CASRDRGREQYF.